These 29 T cell receptor beta chains share one sample of origin, sequenced in a study of shared clonotypes between healthy human individuals. Using immunoSEQ multiplex PCR, the repertoire was profiled, and TCRdb retains in-frame clones only, with some absent. This table holds 2.3 million or so clones, 80% to 95% found once. Input material: naive CD4+ T cells from PBMCs. The subset is: CD45RA+ positively selected. The receptors stem from a young man in good health. Some clones in this sample may be carry-over from other donors' samples.

V gene TRBV19 combines with J gene TRBJ1-3, with no clear D. The germline V and J ends were trimmed by 7 bases and 0 bases, with 13 bases remaining between them. The CDR3 spans 15 residues. CDR1 and CDR2 (germline): LNHDA, SQIVND (reference sequence). In nucleotides, the CDR3 is TGTGCCAGTACCCCGACACCTTACTCTGGAAACACCATATATTTT. Amino acids: CASTPTPYSGNTIYF.

The chain recombines TRBV6-4 with TRBJ2-4, with 8 bases matching TRBD2. V shed 6 bases, J shed 6 bases, and the junction held 13 bases outside the gene matches. Germline V CDR1 and CDR2: MRHNA, SNTAGT. The CDR3 covers 16 residues. The CDR3 DNA sequence: TGTGCCAGCAGGGGTACCCAGCGGGAGACGAGAAACATTCAGTACTTC. This encodes CASRGTQRETRNIQYF.

This chain uses TRBV28 with TRBJ2-7; D is perhaps TRBD2 (5 bases). CDR3 length equals 14 residues. The V end lost 5 bases, the J end lost 0 bases, and 11 bases lay between the germline ends. Germline loops: CDR1 MDHEN, CDR2 SYDVKM. CDR3 amino acids: CASSGSRVSYEQYF. CDR3 bases: TGTGCCAGCAGTGGGTCGCGGGTCTCCTACGAGCAGTACTTC.

With regard to this clone: In the same sample, other DNA sequences code for this CDR3. The CDR3 DNA is TGTGCCAGCAGCCCGCGCACGTACAATGAGCAGTTCTTC. It specifies CASSPRTYNEQFF. The chain couples TRBV6-5 to TRBJ2-1, with unresolved D. The CDR3 runs 13 residues. Deletions cut 6 bases from V and 4 bases from J, with 10 bases between. Germline values: CDR1 MNHEY, CDR2 SVGAGI.

This sequence joins TRBV7-2 and TRBJ1-5, with a weak D call TRBD1 (5 bases). Germline loops: CDR1 SGHTA, CDR2 FQGNSA. The CDR3 spans 13 residues. V dropped 4 bases and J dropped 6 bases, with 10 bases sitting between them. The CDR3 bases are TGTGCCAGCAGCTCGGACATAGTTCAGCCCCAGCATTTT. Amino acid sequence: CASSSDIVQPQHF.

In DNA, the CDR3 is TGTTCATCGGGGTTAACTGAAGCTTTCTTT. Amino acid sequence: CSSGLTEAFF. This sequence joins TRBV19 and TRBJ1-1; D not certain. CDR1 and CDR2 (germline): LNHDA, SQIVND (reference sequence). The CDR3 has 10 amino acids.

In its sample, this clone was seen a few times. The chain recombines TRBV4-2 with TRBJ1-2, with a possible D match to TRBD1 (5 bases). The germline V gene has CDR1 LGHNA and CDR2 YNFKEQ. V was cut by 4 bases and J by 10 bases, with 19 bases left in between. The CDR3 runs 14 residues. The CDR3 DNA reads as TGTGCCAGCAGCCGATCGACAGACCCATATCACTACACCTTC. This sequence encodes CASSRSTDPYHYTF.

The gene calls are TRBV28 and TRBJ2-1, with 7 nucleotides matching TRBD2. This CDR3 has 14 residues. Trimming took 10 bases from V and 10 from J; bases not matched to a gene: 16. The germline gives CDR1 MDHEN, CDR2 SYDVKM. CDR3 sequence reads: CATIAGITGKEQFF. Written as DNA, the CDR3 is TGTGCCACAATAGCGGGTATAACTGGGAAAGAGCAGTTCTTC.

A remark on this clone: In the same sample, other DNA sequences code for this CDR3. The chain is built from TRBV27 and TRBJ2-1, with D maybe TRBD2 (5 bases). The CDR3 has 14 residues. V was cut by 2 bases and J by 3 bases, with 8 bases left in between. Germline-derived CDR1 and CDR2 are MNHEY and SMNVEV (reference sequence). CDR3 residues: CASSLAGSYNEQFF. CDR3 DNA sequence: TGTGCCAGCAGTTTAGCGGGTAGCTACAATGAGCAGTTCTTC.

The V gene is TRBV2, the J gene TRBJ1-1, with 7 bases identical to TRBD1. J was trimmed by 7 bases and V by 0 bases; bases with no gene match: 2. The CDR3 sequence is 13 residues long. Germline CDR1 and CDR2: SNHLY and FYNNEI. The CDR3: CASSEARDSEAFF. DNA for the CDR3: TGTGCCAGCAGTGAAGCGCGGGACAGTGAAGCTTTCTTT.

V is TRBV7-9 and J is TRBJ2-1; 7 bases align to TRBD1. CDR3 length equals 14 residues. Looked up from germline, CDR1 is SEHNR and CDR2 is FQNEAQ (reference sequence). With 5 bases clipped from V and 9 bases from J, the junction kept 10 bases outside the gene matches. CDR3 in DNA: TGTGCCAGCAGCGAACAGACAGGGCCCGCTGAGCAGTTCTTC. Translated, it gives CASSEQTGPAEQFF. The full variable domain, rest sourced from reference TRBV7-9 and TRBJ2-1, is DTGVSQNPRHKITKRGQNVTFRCDPISEHNRLYWYRQTLGQGPEFLTYFQNEAQLEKSRLLSDRFSAERPKGSFSTLEIQRTEQGDSAMYLCASSEQTGPAEQFFGPGTRLTVL.

Only one count was recorded for this clone. The J gene is TRBJ2-7, the V gene TRBV30; D is undetermined. Per germline, CDR1 GTSNPN and CDR2 SVGIG (reference sequence). This CDR3 is built from 13 residues. The V gene lost 2 bases and the J gene lost 6 bases, with 14 bases spanning the gap. The CDR3 loop reads CAWSWYALGEQYF. The CDR3, as DNA: TGTGCCTGGAGTTGGTATGCCCTAGGCGAGCAGTACTTC.

The chain is built from TRBV5-1 and TRBJ2-1; no clear D gene. The germline CDR1 and CDR2 sequences are SGHRS and YFSETQ. The CDR3 runs 11 residues. Trimming cost V 3 bases and J 8 bases, with 6 bases left between them. CDR3 protein: CASSWSHEQFF. DNA of the CDR3: TGCGCCAGCAGCTGGAGTCATGAGCAGTTCTTC.

Turning to this clone: Other DNA variants within this sample encode the same CDR3. The rearrangement links TRBV5-1 to TRBJ1-1; D call uncertain. CDR3 length: 14 residues. Germline V lookup: CDR1 SGHRS, CDR2 YFSETQ. V gave up 4 bases and J gave up 1 base, with 11 bases separating them. This CDR3 is CASSLDRPNTEAFF. DNA for the CDR3: TGCGCCAGCAGCCTAGACCGGCCGAACACTGAAGCTTTCTTT.

V is TRBV29-1 and J is TRBJ1-1; D remains unclear. The CDR3 totals 13 residues. Germline V gene data show CDR1 as SQVTM and CDR2 as ANQGSEA. Deletions cut 4 bases from V and 6 bases from J, with 15 bases between. CDR3 DNA sequence: TGCAGCGTTGCCCTCAGTGGGCGGCCTGAAGCTTTCTTT. Protein: CSVALSGRPEAFF.

The gene calls are TRBV6-1 and TRBJ2-1; 7 nucleotides align to TRBD2. In germline, CDR1 is MNHNS, CDR2 SASEGT. The CDR3 contains 17 residues. V lost 0 bases and J lost 4; bases outside the gene matches: 9. The CDR3 here is CASSEAYGRTIYNEQFF. DNA of the CDR3: TGTGCCAGCAGTGAAGCTTACGGGAGGACCATTTACAATGAGCAGTTCTTC.

The chain links TRBV9 to TRBJ2-5, with 11 bases lining up with TRBD1. The CDR3 sequence is 15 residues long. Per germline, CDR1 SGDLS and CDR2 YYNGEE. V was clipped by 3 bases and J by 4 bases; unmatched bases: 5. DNA of the CDR3: TGTGCCAGCAGCGCCGGGACAGGGGGACGAGAGACCCAGTACTTC. Its translation: CASSAGTGGRETQYF. The variable domain in full, completed from reference TRBV9 and TRBJ2-5, reads DSGVTQTPKHLITATGQRVTLRCSPRSGDLSVYWYQQSLDQGLQFLIQYYNGEERAKGNILERFSAQQFPDLHSELNLSSLELGDSALYFCASSAGTGGRETQYFGPGTRLLVL.

The chain uses TRBV5-1 and TRBJ2-7; D gene uncertain. CDR3 length: 14 residues. Germline CDR1 and CDR2: SGHRS and YFSETQ. V was trimmed by 2 bases and J by 2 bases, leaving 11 bases between them. The DNA for the CDR3 is TGCGCCAGCAGCTTAGGCAGGATCACCTACGAGCAGTACTTC. Its protein product is CASSLGRITYEQYF.

Remarks on this clone: The same CDR3 arises from other DNA sequences in this sample as well. This chain connects TRBV19 to TRBJ1-1; 9 positions match TRBD1. V was clipped by 5 bases and J by 1 base; unmatched bases: 2. The CDR3 is made up of 14 amino acids. CDR1 and CDR2 from the germline V gene are LNHDA and SQIVND (reference sequence). The chain's CDR3 is CASSLGQGNTEAFF. In nucleotides, the CDR3 is TGTGCCAGTAGTTTGGGACAGGGGAACACTGAAGCTTTCTTT.

V and J are TRBV9 and TRBJ1-2; perhaps TRBD1 as D (5 bases). V was shortened by 4 bases and J by 5 bases, with 12 bases between the two germline ends. CDR1 is SGDLS, CDR2 YYNGEE, per germline. The length of the CDR3 is 13 residues. CDR3 in amino acids: CASSRTGLYGYTF. CDR3 in DNA: TGTGCCAGCAGCCGGACGGGGCTGTATGGCTACACCTTC. Full variable domain (missing parts from reference TRBV9 and TRBJ1-2): DSGVTQTPKHLITATGQRVTLRCSPRSGDLSVYWYQQSLDQGLQFLIQYYNGEERAKGNILERFSAQQFPDLHSELNLSSLELGDSALYFCASSRTGLYGYTFGSGTRLTVV.

With regard to this clone: Other nucleotide sequences from this sample produce the same CDR3. V and J are TRBV11-2 and TRBJ1-2; 8 nucleotides line up with TRBD1. The germline CDR1 and CDR2 sequences are SGHAT and FQNNGV. After removal of 4 bases from V and 3 bases from J, the junction contained 1 base not matched to a gene. This CDR3 has 13 residues. The CDR3 here is CASSSDRDYGYTF. The DNA of the CDR3 is TGTGCCAGCAGCTCGGACAGGGACTATGGCTACACCTTC.

The chain uses TRBV5-1 and TRBJ1-1; 7 bases line up with TRBD1. CDR3 length equals 14 residues. The germline V gene has CDR1 SGHRS and CDR2 YFSETQ. With 1 base clipped from V and 8 bases from J, the junction kept 8 bases outside the gene matches. The CDR3 DNA is TGCGCCAGCAGCTTGAGCCAGGGGGTCGACGAAGCTTTCTTT. It translates to CASSLSQGVDEAFF.

This chain links TRBV5-6 with TRBJ2-4; 14 bases are a match to TRBD2. This CDR3 is 17 amino acids long. Per germline, CDR1 SGHDT and CDR2 YYEEEE. Germline trimming cut 6 bases from V and 6 bases from J; bases unmatched to any gene: 11. The CDR3 here is CASTKRTSGRRVNIQYF. CDR3 in DNA: TGTGCCAGCACCAAGAGGACTAGCGGGAGGCGGGTAAACATTCAGTACTTC.

This clone was picked up one time. CDR3 residues: CASSLLRGRDEKLFF. CDR3 bases: TGTGCCAGCAGCTTGCTGAGGGGCAGGGATGAAAAACTGTTTTTT. The chain carries TRBV7-9 and TRBJ1-4, with D maybe TRBD1 (5 bases). Germline CDR1 reads SEHNR; CDR2 reads FQNEAQ (reference sequence). The CDR3 runs 15 residues. V lost 3 bases to trimming and J lost 6 bases, with 14 bases between them. The variable domain in full, with the rest retrieved from reference TRBV7-9 and TRBJ1-4, is DTGVSQNPRHKITKRGQNVTFRCDPISEHNRLYWYRQTLGQGPEFLTYFQNEAQLEKSRLLSDRFSAERPKGSFSTLEIQRTEQGDSAMYLCASSLLRGRDEKLFFGSGTQLSVL.

This chain connects TRBV5-1 to TRBJ2-3; 7 bases map to TRBD2. Trimming at V came to 0 bases and at J to 5 bases, leaving 12 bases not matched to a gene. Germline V gene data show CDR1 as SGHRS and CDR2 as YFSETQ. CDR3 length: 17 amino acids. The CDR3 loop reads CASSLAGLAGAGDTQYF. In nucleotides, the CDR3 is TGCGCCAGCAGCTTGGCAGGTTTGGCGGGAGCAGGAGATACGCAGTATTTT.

The rearrangement uses TRBV27 and TRBJ2-1; D unclear. CDR3 length: 11 residues. Deletions cut 3 bases from V and 8 bases from J, with 5 bases between. Germline loops: CDR1 MNHEY, CDR2 SMNVEV (reference sequence). The CDR3 sequence: CASSFQDEQFF. In DNA form, the CDR3 reads TGTGCCAGCAGTTTTCAGGATGAGCAGTTCTTC.

The chain recombines TRBV27 with TRBJ1-1; 7 nucleotides align to TRBD1. The CDR3 length is 18 residues. Trimming at V came to 0 bases and at J to 4 bases, leaving 14 bases not matched to a gene. Germline V gene sequence: CDR1 MNHEY, CDR2 SMNVEV (reference sequence). The CDR3 spells CASSLSRNRGRGGTEAFF. Written as DNA, the CDR3 is TGTGCCAGCAGTTTATCGAGGAACAGGGGCCGGGGGGGCACTGAAGCTTTCTTT.

V and J are TRBV23-1 and TRBJ1-3; no reliable D call. TRBV23-1 is placed among ORFs of uncertain function. The length of the CDR3 is 18 residues. V gave up 2 bases and J gave up 0 bases, with 17 bases separating them. DNA for the CDR3: TGCGCCAGCAGTCAAGCCCCGGCGGCGGATAGCTCTGGAAACACCATATATTTT. Protein sequence: CASSQAPAADSSGNTIYF.

This chain uses TRBV11-3 with TRBJ2-7; D may be TRBD2 (6 bases). From germline, CDR1 is SGHNT and CDR2 YENEEA. The germline V and J ends were trimmed by 4 bases and 5 bases, with 15 bases remaining between them. The CDR3 totals 14 residues. This CDR3 is CASSSHRGIDEQYF. The CDR3 region has the DNA TGTGCCAGCAGCTCCCATCGGGGGATCGACGAGCAGTACTTC.